The T cell receptor (beta chain) described here comes from a study of neurological immune-mediated disorders. Study-level findings and limits: Healthy controls had more TCR clonal expansion than multiple sclerosis, which showed the least, whereas HTLV-1-associated myelopathy showed the most.

This clonotype has ten or more counts. The target antigen is unknown. This CDR3 has 14 residues. V lost 6 bases, J lost 3 bases, and 5 bases stayed unmatched. 5'RACE with 10-nucleotide random UMIs generated the cDNA. Via MiXCR, TCRdb re-called the 5' RACE reads, giving one row per CDR3 protein. The sample lists around 41,000 distinct CDR3 sequences, roughly 15% occurring once. The T cells used for sorted libraries numbered around 1 million, either CD4+ or CD8+. The chain carries TRBV12-3 or TRBV12-4 and TRBJ2-1; 7 nucleotides agree with TRBD1. The sample consisted of CD4+ T cells from blood. The origin of this receptor is an older woman with HTLV-1-associated myelopathy (HAM/TSP). The CDR3 sequence: CASRLRGSYNEQFF. The DNA for the CDR3 is TGTGCCAGCAGGCTCAGGGGGAGCTACAATGAGCAGTTCTTC.